What follows is one T cell receptor beta chain and its context. The target antigen is unknown. Time point denoted: blood 2 weeks post-SBRT. Noted treatment: 15 Gy SBRT to primary tumor, nephrectomy 4 weeks later. These data originate in a study of radiation and T cells in renal cell carcinoma. Study-wide points: In blood, top tumor clones expanded by 2 weeks, shrinking by 4.

The repertoire was sequenced with immunoSEQ multiplex PCR; TCRdb's copy has only in-frame clones and lacks some. The sample contains around 70,000 clones, 82% of which appear only once. This sequence originates from a man in his sixties with renal cell carcinoma. The sample consisted of blood, taken from a patient whose treatment included radiotherapy and nephrectomy.

As DNA, the CDR3 is TGTGCCAGCAGCTTTACAGGGCCAGATACGCAGTATTTT. It specifies CASSFTGPDTQYF. The V and J genes are TRBV7-9 and TRBJ2-3; a weak D match, TRBD1 (6 bases). CDR1 SEHNR and CDR2 FQNEAQ come from the germline V gene (reference sequence). The ends were cut back, 3 bases at V and 4 bases at J, with 8 bases in the middle. The CDR3 covers 13 residues.